Following are 5 T cell receptor beta chains from one sample sequenced in a study of T cell responses to AZD1222 COVID-19 vaccine. Sequenced by immunoSEQ multiplex PCR; TCRdb stores in-frame clones only, minus some. Of about 170,000 clones listed, 87% are singletons. The specimen was peripheral blood, collected 28 days after the second AZD1222 dose. These receptors originate from an adult who received the AZD1222 COVID-19 vaccine.

The chain carries TRBV4-2 and TRBJ1-2; D gene unclear. Looked up from germline, CDR1 is LGHNA and CDR2 is YNFKEQ. This CDR3 region has 14 residues. Trimming took 0 bases from V and 7 from J, leaving 12 bases between them. The CDR3 sequence: CASSQEHQVSGYTF. The CDR3 DNA reads as TGTGCCAGCAGCCAAGAACACCAGGTGTCTGGCTACACCTTC.

The chain carries TRBV5-5 and TRBJ2-7; perhaps TRBD2 as D (5 bases). V lost 0 bases to trimming and J lost 1 base, with 11 bases between them. Germline assignment: CDR1 SGHKS and CDR2 YYEKEE (reference sequence). The CDR3 length is 15 residues. CDR3 region: CASSLEWTGSYEQYF. Written as DNA, the CDR3 is TGTGCCAGCAGCTTGGAATGGACGGGGTCCTACGAGCAGTACTTC.

The chain carries TRBV29-1 and TRBJ1-3; TRBD1 matches 7 bases. Germline CDR1 SQVTM, CDR2 ANQGSEA. The CDR3 extends over 13 amino acids. J lost 10 bases, V lost 7 bases, and 13 bases had no gene match. DNA of the CDR3: TGCAGCGCTCTATCCGACAGGGCCAATACCATATATTTT. Its protein is CSALSDRANTIYF.

The CDR3, as DNA: TGTGCCAGCAGCTTAGAGGCAGCGAACACTGAAGCTTTCTTT. The encoded protein is CASSLEAANTEAFF. The chain carries TRBV7-8 and TRBJ1-1; D gene uncertain. V lost 1 base and J 1 base, leaving 7 bases between the germline ends. The CDR3 runs 14 residues. From germline, CDR1 is SGHVS and CDR2 FQNEAQ.

The rearrangement uses TRBV7-2 and TRBJ1-2; 12 bases fit TRBD1. Germline V gene lookup returns CDR1 SGHTA and CDR2 FQGNSA. This CDR3 contains 14 residues. V shed 6 bases, J shed 4 bases, and the junction held 3 bases outside the gene matches. The CDR3: CASSRDRGLYGYTF. Written as DNA, the CDR3 is TGTGCCAGCAGTCGGGACAGGGGGCTCTATGGCTACACCTTC. The full variable domain, in which reference TRBV7-2 and TRBJ1-2 provide the parts outside the CDR3, is GAGVSQSPSNKVTEKGKDVELRCDPISGHTALYWYRQSLGQGLEFLIYFQGNSAPDKSGLPSDRFSAERTGGSVSTLTIQRTQQEDSAVYLCASSRDRGLYGYTFGSGTRLTVV.